Listed below are T cell receptor beta chains from one sample, sequenced in a study of beta chain features in type 1 diabetes. Produced via immunoSEQ multiplex PCR; TCRdb's table is partial and in-frame only. The sample yields under 800,000 clones, roughly a sixth seen once. The sample was naive CD4+ T cells from blood. The origin of the receptors is a young man in good health. CDR3s leave out the opening cysteine and the closing phenylalanine or tryptophan. Fields, in order: V gene, J gene, CDR3 protein.

TRBV6-6	TRBJ2-7	ASSPGLAGIYEQY
TRBV5-4	TRBJ2-7	ASSPHLAGDHYEQY
TRBV20-1	TRBJ1-2	SATINYGYT
TRBV28	TRBJ2-3	ASSLPVDTQY
TRBV4-2	TRBJ1-5	ASSLWGENYQPQH
TRBV28	TRBJ2-7	ASSSRVNREQY
TRBV7-9	TRBJ1-2	ASSYEKQGKISHYGYT
TRBV27	TRBJ2-3	ASSLWETDTQY
TRBV25-1	TRBJ1-3	ASSERASSGNTIY
TRBV25-1	TRBJ2-7	ASSEYGTGSYEQY